What follows describes a single T cell receptor beta chain. Its antigen is not known. Patients chosen for sequencing had shown CD8+CD57+ cell expansion by flow cytometry. These data come from a study of CD8+CD57+ T cells in acquired aplastic anemia. Study-wide findings and caveats: Some 29 CD8+ CDR3 sequences were shared between patients and controls.

This CDR3 contains 14 residues. Deletions cut 5 bases from V and 6 bases from J, with 20 bases between. The germline CDR1 and CDR2 sequences are DFQATT and SNEGSKA (reference sequence). TCR beta VDJ and CDR3 were profiled, and genomic DNA was the template. TCRdb re-called the reads through MiXCR, storing one row per CDR3 protein. This table has about 160,000 distinct CDR3 sequences, over 55% appearing once. The origin of this receptor is a human donor with aplastic anemia. The rearrangement uses TRBV20-1 and TRBJ2-7; D might be TRBD2 (7 bases). The sample taken for sequencing was sorted CD4+, CD8+, or CD8+CD57+ T cells (not recorded which) from PBMCs. The CDR3 sequence is CSARGASFDSEQYF. DNA of the CDR3: TGCAGTGCTCGGGGGGCTAGCTTCGATAGCGAGCAGTACTTC.